This T cell receptor (beta chain) was identified in a study of immune evolution from preneoplasia to lung adenocarcinoma. General observations from the study: Normal lung had highest clonality; later lesions appeared denser, more diverse. Normal lung had the highest top T cell clone frequencies.

Resections took place in Japan or China from about 2014 to 2018. Each case's diagnosis was confirmed by two pathologists on H&E. In the case of this clone: Its antigen is undetermined.

This table comes from immunoSEQ multiplex PCR, and its TCRdb copy is limited to in-frame clones, with some not included. This sample yields about 7,200 clones, of which roughly 80% are seen a single time; roughly 19% belongs to the top ten. The CDR3 is 14 residues long. The chain couples TRBV21-1 to TRBJ1-2. TRBV21-1 is listed as a pseudogene. Sequences were obtained from FFPE adjacent normal lung tissue. This sequence originates from a person aged 70 to 79 with lung adenocarcinoma. The CDR3 reads CASSKFGANYGYTF. CDR3 DNA sequence: TGTGCCAGCAGCAAGTTCGGGGCTAACTATGGCTACACCTTC.